These 32 T cell receptor beta chains originate from one sample sequenced in a study of blood T cell repertoires in COVID-19. Generated by immunoSEQ multiplex PCR, the TCRdb table keeps only in-frame clones and is missing some. The sample holds some 50,000 clones, roughly 88% seen once. What was sequenced was peripheral blood. These receptors came from a human donor in a cohort sampled during active COVID-19.

This clone has just a few counts. This sequence joins TRBV5-5 and TRBJ1-4, with a tentative D call TRBD1 (5 bases). This CDR3 is 16 amino acids long. The V gene lost 4 bases and the J gene lost 7 bases, with 20 bases spanning the gap. In germline, CDR1 is SGHKS, CDR2 YYEKEE (reference sequence). The chain's CDR3 is CASSPETGTVGEKLFF. The CDR3, as DNA: TGTGCCAGCAGCCCGGAAACAGGAACGGTTGGTGAAAAACTGTTTTTT.

The CDR3 nucleotides read TGTGCCAGCAGGAGGGGAAGACAGGGTTTTAGCTCTGGGGCCAACGTCCTGACTTTC. Translated, it gives CASRRGRQGFSSGANVLTF. The gene calls are TRBV27 and TRBJ2-6, with TRBD1 matching over 7 bases. Germline trimming cut 6 bases from V and 0 bases from J; bases unmatched to any gene: 14. The germline gives CDR1 MNHEY, CDR2 SMNVEV (reference sequence). This CDR3 region has 19 residues.

The V gene is TRBV19, the J gene TRBJ1-4; 10 bases agree with TRBD1. From germline, CDR1 is LNHDA and CDR2 SQIVND (reference sequence). The length of the CDR3 is 15 residues. After removal of 5 bases from V and 8 bases from J, the junction contained 8 bases not matched to a gene. The CDR3: CASSPRTGGREKLFF. The CDR3 DNA reads TGTGCCAGTAGTCCCCGGACAGGGGGGAGGGAAAAACTGTTTTTT.

The J gene is TRBJ2-7, the V gene TRBV12-3 or TRBV12-4; maybe TRBD2 (6 bases). The CDR3 contains 13 residues. The V end lost 2 bases, the J end lost 6 bases, and 11 bases lay between the germline ends. CDR3 protein: CASSLRRAGEQYF. CDR3 DNA: TGTGCCAGCAGTTTAAGGAGGGCTGGCGAGCAGTACTTC.

The V gene is TRBV19, the J gene TRBJ1-3; TRBD1 might be the D (5 bases). The CDR3 covers 15 residues. Trimming took off 5 bases at V and 0 bases at J, with 11 bases between the two ends. Germline-derived CDR1 and CDR2 are LNHDA and SQIVND (reference sequence). The CDR3, as DNA: TGTGCCAGTAGTTTGGACAATATCTCTGGAAACACCATATATTTT. It yields the protein CASSLDNISGNTIYF.

This sequence joins TRBV5-4 and TRBJ2-2, with 11 bases matching TRBD2. The CDR3 length is 18 residues. Germline V lookup: CDR1 SGHNT, CDR2 YYREEE (reference sequence). Germline trimming cut 4 bases from V and 3 bases from J; bases unmatched to any gene: 11. The CDR3 bases are TGTGCCAGCAGCCCCACGCCGGGACTAGCGGTCTACACCGGGGAGCTGTTTTTT. This gives the protein CASSPTPGLAVYTGELFF.

J is TRBJ2-2 and V is TRBV4-2, with TRBD2 matching 14 bases. The V and J ends lost 0 bases and 5 bases, in that order; junction bases with no gene match: 2. The V gene's germline CDR1 is LGHNA and CDR2 YNFKEQ. This CDR3 comprises 17 residues. The chain's CDR3 is CASSQDRTSGRTGELFF. In DNA, the CDR3 is TGTGCCAGCAGCCAAGATCGGACTAGCGGGAGGACCGGGGAGCTGTTTTTT.

By share, this clone ranks as medium-sized. The V gene is TRBV18, the J gene TRBJ1-6, with D uncertain. Germline-derived CDR1 and CDR2 are KGHSH and LQKENI. Trimming removed 3 bases from V and 1 base from J, with 13 bases in between. The CDR3 contains 17 residues. This CDR3 reads CASSPGIVGSYNSPLHF. DNA for the CDR3: TGTGCCAGCTCACCCGGGATCGTGGGGTCCTATAATTCACCCCTCCACTTT. Full variable domain (remainder filled in from reference TRBV18 and TRBJ1-6): NAGVMQNPRHLVRRRGQEARLRCSPMKGHSHVYWYRQLPEEGLKFMVYLQKENIIDESGMPKERFSAEFPKEGPSILRIQQVVRGDSAAYFCASSPGIVGSYNSPLHFGNGTRLTVT.

In nucleotides, the CDR3 is TGTGCCAGCAGGGCTGAGGCGTTACTAGCCAAAAACATTCAGTACTTC. Protein sequence: CASRAEALLAKNIQYF. The chain recombines TRBV27 with TRBJ2-4; D gene unclear. The CDR3 runs 16 residues. Looked up from germline, CDR1 is MNHEY and CDR2 is SMNVEV (reference sequence). Trimming took 6 bases from V and 0 from J, leaving 15 bases between them.

CDR3 DNA sequence: TGCGCCGGGGGGACAGGGAGAACAGATACGCAGTATTTT. As protein: CAGGTGRTDTQYF. V usage is TRBV10-2 and J usage is TRBJ2-3; 9 positions match TRBD1. The CDR3 is 13 amino acids. V lost 11 bases, J lost 3 bases, and 6 bases stayed unmatched. CDR1 WSHSY and CDR2 SAAADI come from the germline V gene.

This rearrangement joins TRBV19 to TRBJ2-1; 9 nucleotides align to TRBD1. V trimming: 11 bases; J trimming: 4 bases; junction bases outside the gene matches: 6. This CDR3 region has 13 residues. Germline V gene lookup returns CDR1 LNHDA and CDR2 SQIVND (reference sequence). DNA of the CDR3: TGTGCCGCCGGGACAGGGACGTACAATGAGCAGTTCTTC. It yields the protein CAAGTGTYNEQFF.

The V and J genes are TRBV29-1 and TRBJ1-2; D is possibly TRBD1 (5 bases). CDR3 size: 13 residues. Between the trimmed V and J ends, which lost 6 bases and 7 bases, there was a span of 18 bases. Germline V lookup: CDR1 SQVTM, CDR2 ANQGSEA. The CDR3 spells CSVGLGGARGYTF. The CDR3 region has the DNA TGCAGCGTGGGGTTAGGCGGGGCGCGTGGCTACACCTTC.

The chain couples TRBV7-2 to TRBJ2-5, with 7 bases aligning to TRBD1. J lost 5 bases, V lost 4 bases, and 1 base had no gene match. The CDR3 totals 12 residues. Germline V gene lookup returns CDR1 SGHTA and CDR2 FQGNSA. The CDR3 loop reads CASSWGQETQYF. CDR3 nucleotides: TGTGCCAGCAGCTGGGGACAGGAGACCCAGTACTTC. The full variable domain, its missing parts supplied by reference TRBV7-2 and TRBJ2-5, is GAGVSQSPSNKVTEKGKDVELRCDPISGHTALYWYRQSLGQGLEFLIYFQGNSAPDKSGLPSDRFSAERTGGSVSTLTIQRTQQEDSAVYLCASSWGQETQYFGPGTRLLVL.

The CDR3 DNA follows: TGTGCCAGCAGCTCACCCGGGACTAGCGGTAGGAGCTCCTACAATGAGCAGTTCTTC. Its translation: CASSSPGTSGRSSYNEQFF. This rearrangement joins TRBV3-1 (or the pseudogene TRBV3-2) to TRBJ2-1; 11 nucleotides line up with TRBD2. The CDR3 extends over 19 amino acids. Germline trimming cut 5 bases from V and 0 bases from J; bases unmatched to any gene: 12. Germline CDR1 reads LGHDT; CDR2 reads YNNKEL (reference sequence).

This clone has a single count. The CDR3 coding sequence is TGTGCCAGCAGCTCCTTCTACTACGAGCAGTACTTC. It yields the protein CASSSFYYEQYF. J is TRBJ2-7 and V is TRBV7-9; D is ambiguous. The V gene's germline CDR1 is SEHNR and CDR2 FQNEAQ (reference sequence). With 4 bases removed from V and 3 bases from J, the gap between germline ends came to 7 bases. The CDR3 runs 12 residues.

This clone occurred once. This rearrangement joins TRBV19 to TRBJ1-1; 7 bases map to TRBD1. Trimming cost V 6 bases and J 4 bases; bases outside gene matches: 11. The CDR3 covers 15 residues. Per the germline V gene, CDR1 is LNHDA and CDR2 is SQIVND (reference sequence). The CDR3 nucleotides read TGTGCCAGTAGCCCCAGACGAGGGGGCGGCACTGAAGCTTTCTTT. This encodes CASSPRRGGGTEAFF. The full variable domain, in which reference TRBV19 and TRBJ1-1 provide the parts outside the CDR3, is DGGITQSPKYLFRKEGQNVTLSCEQNLNHDAMYWYRQDPGQGLRLIYYSQIVNDFQKGDIAEGYSVSREKKESFPLTVTSAQKNPTAFYLCASSPRRGGGTEAFFGQGTRLTVV.

The chain combines TRBV12-3 or TRBV12-4 with TRBJ2-1, with 7 bases matching TRBD2. Losses at the gene ends were 9 bases for V and 8 bases for J; bases not matched to a gene: 10. This CDR3 has 13 residues. The DNA for the CDR3 is TGTGCCAGTAAGCGCGGACTAGACGATGAGCAGTTCTTC. Translating gives CASKRGLDDEQFF.

The chain carries TRBV7-2 and TRBJ1-4; no definite D call. V was pared by 2 bases and J by 4 bases, with 5 bases between. This CDR3 has 13 amino acids. Germline V gene sequence: CDR1 SGHTA, CDR2 FQGNSA. In DNA, the CDR3 is TGTGCCAGCAGCTTATTCGGTAATGAAAAACTGTTTTTT. Protein: CASSLFGNEKLFF.

The chain has TRBV27 and TRBJ2-1, with D unclear. Trimming took off 6 bases at V and 0 bases at J, with 18 bases between the two ends. This CDR3 region has 17 residues. The germline CDR1 and CDR2 sequences are MNHEY and SMNVEV (reference sequence). CDR3 sequence: CASSPRKASRSYNEQFF. CDR3 DNA: TGTGCCAGCAGCCCTAGAAAAGCTTCCCGCTCCTACAATGAGCAGTTCTTC.

CDR3 in DNA: TGTGCCAGCAGTTTAGGGGCGCGGTATGGCTACACCTTC. It encodes CASSLGARYGYTF. The genes are TRBV27 and TRBJ1-2; maybe TRBD1 (5 bases). V was trimmed by 2 bases and J by 5 bases, leaving 9 bases between them. Germline V gene lookup returns CDR1 MNHEY and CDR2 SMNVEV (reference sequence). The CDR3 is made up of 13 amino acids.

DNA for the CDR3: TGTGCCAGCAGCCGGGACAGAGGGGTGGCAGATACGCAGTATTTT. Protein product: CASSRDRGVADTQYF. V is TRBV7-9 and J is TRBJ2-3; 7 bases align to TRBD1. The CDR3 contains 15 residues. J was trimmed by 4 bases and V by 5 bases; bases with no gene match: 9. CDR1 and CDR2 from the germline V gene are SEHNR and FQNEAQ (reference sequence).

The chain carries TRBV19 and TRBJ2-6, with D hard to call. The V end was cut by 3 bases, the J end by 0 bases, with 9 bases between. The germline V gene encodes CDR1 LNHDA and CDR2 SQIVND (reference sequence). This CDR3 is built from 16 residues. The CDR3 sequence: CASSMSWASGANVLTF. CDR3 bases: TGTGCCAGTAGTATGAGCTGGGCCTCTGGGGCCAACGTCCTGACTTTC.

This rearrangement joins TRBV3-1 (or the pseudogene TRBV3-2) to TRBJ2-7; D is unresolved. Trimming took 0 bases from V and 2 from J, leaving 11 bases between them. CDR3 length: 15 amino acids. Germline V gene lookup returns CDR1 LGHDT and CDR2 YNNKEL (reference sequence). The DNA of the CDR3 is TGTGCCAGCAGCCAAGATCCGTCAGGCGCCTACGAGCAGTACTTC. This sequence encodes CASSQDPSGAYEQYF.

The chain is built from TRBV7-9 and TRBJ1-1; 7 bases are a match to TRBD1. Germline assignment: CDR1 SEHNR and CDR2 FQNEAQ (reference sequence). The CDR3 is made up of 13 amino acids. The V and J ends lost 5 bases and 3 bases, in that order; junction bases with no gene match: 3. CDR3 coding DNA: TGTGCCAGCAGCCTTGGGACAGACACTGAAGCTTTCTTT. It yields the protein CASSLGTDTEAFF.

The rearrangement links TRBV10-3 to TRBJ2-5; tentative D call: TRBD2 (6 bases). The CDR3 is 14 residues long. V lost 4 bases and J 4 bases, leaving 13 bases between the germline ends. Germline V gives CDR1 ENHRY, CDR2 SYGVKD. CDR3 nucleotide sequence: TGTGCCATCAGTGGCGTCGCGGGAAGAGAGACCCAGTACTTC. Translating gives CAISGVAGRETQYF.

The chain uses TRBV2 and TRBJ1-2; 10 bases are shared with TRBD1. The trim removed 7 bases at V and 8 bases at J, leaving 13 bases unmatched. The CDR3 spans 15 residues. Germline assignment: CDR1 SNHLY and CDR2 FYNNEI. CDR3: CASNGQGVSTGGYTF. The CDR3 DNA reads TGTGCCAGCAACGGACAGGGGGTTTCGACGGGAGGCTACACCTTC.

This clone has just one count. The chain uses TRBV5-1 and TRBJ1-1; no firm D call. V lost 1 base to trimming and J lost 4 bases, with 8 bases between them. CDR1 and CDR2 (germline): SGHRS, YFSETQ. This CDR3 spans 13 amino acids. CDR3: CASSLREGTEAFF. CDR3 coding DNA: TGCGCCAGCAGCTTGCGGGAGGGCACTGAAGCTTTCTTT.

The J gene is TRBJ2-7, the V gene TRBV10-3, with a weak D call TRBD2 (6 bases). The V and J ends lost 10 bases and 0 bases respectively, with 13 bases between them. Germline assignment: CDR1 ENHRY and CDR2 SYGVKD. The CDR3 has 13 amino acids. Here the CDR3 DNA reads TGTGCCACTACTCTCGGGGGCTCCTACGAGCAGTACTTC. The encoded protein is CATTLGGSYEQYF.

This sequence joins TRBV29-1 and TRBJ1-4, with a possible D match to TRBD1 (5 bases). The CDR3 is made up of 13 amino acids. V shed 3 bases and J shed 6 bases, with 11 bases lying between them. Germline V gene data show CDR1 as SQVTM and CDR2 as ANQGSEA. This CDR3 is CSVDDGGDEKLFF. CDR3 nucleotide sequence: TGCAGCGTTGATGATGGGGGGGATGAAAAACTGTTTTTT.

V and J are TRBV11-2 and TRBJ2-5; 8 bases line up with TRBD1. J was trimmed by 2 bases and V by 5 bases; bases with no gene match: 13. CDR1 SGHAT and CDR2 FQNNGV come from the germline V gene. The CDR3 extends over 17 amino acids. CDR3 in amino acids: CASSPYRGFNLQETQYF. Written as DNA, the CDR3 is TGTGCCAGCAGCCCCTACAGGGGGTTCAATTTACAAGAGACCCAGTACTTC.

The chain is built from TRBV7-2 and TRBJ1-2; 11 bases agree with TRBD1. Germline CDR1 SGHTA, CDR2 FQGNSA. V lost 5 bases and J lost 2; bases outside the gene matches: 1. The CDR3 runs 14 residues. In DNA form, the CDR3 reads TGTGCCAGCAGCCGGGACAGGGGGAACTATGGCTACACCTTC. Translated, it gives CASSRDRGNYGYTF. Drawing the rest from reference TRBV7-2 and TRBJ1-2, the complete variable domain is GAGVSQSPSNKVTEKGKDVELRCDPISGHTALYWYRQSLGQGLEFLIYFQGNSAPDKSGLPSDRFSAERTGGSVSTLTIQRTQQEDSAVYLCASSRDRGNYGYTFGSGTRLTVV.

V and J are TRBV9 and TRBJ2-3; tentatively, D is TRBD2 (5 bases). Trimming removed 2 bases from V and 1 base from J, with 11 bases in between. The germline V gene has CDR1 SGDLS and CDR2 YYNGEE. The CDR3 has 15 residues. The CDR3 region has the DNA TGTGCCAGCAGCGTCCGGAGGTCGGGCACAGATACGCAGTATTTT. Translation gives CASSVRRSGTDTQYF. Looking up the rest from reference TRBV9 and TRBJ2-3 gives the full variable domain: DSGVTQTPKHLITATGQRVTLRCSPRSGDLSVYWYQQSLDQGLQFLIQYYNGEERAKGNILERFSAQQFPDLHSELNLSSLELGDSALYFCASSVRRSGTDTQYFGPGTRLTVL.